The 23 T cell receptor beta chains below were found in one sample sequenced in a study of T cells in Graves' hyperthyroidism and ophthalmopathy. Regions amplified from RNA transcripts were the TCR beta CDR3 regions. The TCR CDR3 was amplified in a first-round RT-PCR using the HTBI primer set. TCRdb re-called the multiplex PCR reads with MiXCR, one entry per CDR3 protein. The data hold about 530,000 distinct CDR3 sequences, with roughly 18% observed a single time. Material: blood. The receptors stem from a woman aged 18-29 years with Graves' ophthalmopathy.

This clonotype showed up many times. The genes are TRBV24-1 and TRBJ2-7; either TRBD1 or TRBD2 may supply D (5 bases each). The V end was cut by 10 bases, the J end by 3 bases, with 9 bases between. Germline CDR1 and CDR2: KGHDR and SFDVKD. This CDR3 is 11 amino acids long. CDR3 bases: TGTGCCACGGGGGACCTCTACGAGCAGTACTTC. Its translation: CATGDLYEQYF.

This clonotype has a handful of counts. This chain links TRBV5-4 with TRBJ2-1, with D perhaps assigned TRBD1 or TRBD2 (5 bases each). V lost 3 bases and J lost 7, with 26 bases in between. Germline V lookup: CDR1 SGHNT, CDR2 YYREEE (reference sequence). The CDR3 is made up of 18 amino acids. The CDR3, as DNA: TGTGCCAGCAGCTCCGTCCCGGGACGGGACCCGCTGGAGAATGAGCAGTTCTTC. As protein: CASSSVPGRDPLENEQFF.

This clonotype was counted ten times or more. The chain employs TRBV6-5 and TRBJ1-1; D uncertain. CDR3 length: 16 residues. Germline CDR1 and CDR2: MNHEY and SVGAGI. The germline V and J ends were trimmed by 2 bases and 1 base, with 14 bases remaining between them. In DNA, the CDR3 is TGTGCCAGCAGTTACCCGTTTCCTGGACCGAACACTGAAGCTTTCTTT. Translated, it gives CASSYPFPGPNTEAFF.

This clonotype was counted between two and nine times. This chain uses TRBV20-1 with TRBJ2-7; D gene uncertain. Germline V gives CDR1 DFQATT, CDR2 SNEGSKA (reference sequence). The germline V and J ends were trimmed by 0 bases and 0 bases, with 9 bases remaining between them. The CDR3 is 14 amino acids. CDR3 sequence reads: CSARDVSTSYEQYF. The CDR3 nucleotides read TGCAGTGCTAGAGATGTCAGTACCTCCTACGAGCAGTACTTC.

This rearrangement joins TRBV4-2 to TRBJ2-1, with 8 bases identical to TRBD2. CDR1 LGHNA and CDR2 YNFKEQ come from the germline V gene. The CDR3 length is 18 residues. V lost 2 bases, J lost 0 bases, and 9 bases stayed unmatched. The CDR3 protein is CASSQPSRGTSSYNEQFF. For the CDR3, the DNA is TGTGCCAGCAGCCAACCATCAAGAGGGACTAGCTCCTACAATGAGCAGTTCTTC.

This chain links TRBV5-1 with TRBJ2-1, with TRBD2 matching over 10 bases. J lost 6 bases, V lost 1 base, and 4 bases had no gene match. Germline V lookup: CDR1 SGHRS, CDR2 YFSETQ. The CDR3 has 15 amino acids. The CDR3 region has the DNA TGCGCCAGCAGCTTGATCCAGCGGGGGGGCAATGAGCAGTTCTTC. It is translated as CASSLIQRGGNEQFF.

This clonotype was picked up many times. This chain links TRBV27 with TRBJ2-5, with a possible D match to TRBD1 (6 bases). Trimming removed 4 bases at V and 5 bases at J, with 17 bases between. CDR3 length: 15 amino acids. Per the germline V gene, CDR1 is MNHEY and CDR2 is SMNVEV (reference sequence). The CDR3 reads CASSSQGMGLETQYF. The DNA of the CDR3 is TGTGCCAGCAGTTCCCAGGGGATGGGGTTGGAGACCCAGTACTTC.

This clonotype was counted many times. The gene calls are TRBV3-1 and TRBJ1-3, with D uncertain. Germline CDR1 and CDR2: LGHDT and YNNKEL (reference sequence). This CDR3 contains 15 residues. Trimming removed 2 bases at V and 0 bases at J, with 8 bases between. CDR3 loop: CASSQFGGSGNTIYF. For the CDR3, the DNA is TGTGCCAGCAGCCAATTTGGAGGCTCTGGAAACACCATATATTTT.

This chain links TRBV20-1 with TRBJ1-4; 7 bases match TRBD1. The length of the CDR3 is 14 residues. The germline V gene encodes CDR1 DFQATT and CDR2 SNEGSKA (reference sequence). J gave up 6 bases and V 5 bases, and 9 bases lay outside the gene matches. This CDR3 is CSALSFGQDEKLFF. For the CDR3, the DNA is TGCAGTGCTCTCTCTTTCGGACAGGATGAAAAACTGTTTTTT.

The CDR3 DNA is TGTGCCAGCAGCTTAAGGGGGCTAGCGGGAGGTCATCTCGGCGGGGAGCTGTTTTTT. This gives the protein CASSLRGLAGGHLGGELFF. V usage is TRBV7-3 and J usage is TRBJ2-2; TRBD2 aligns across 11 bases. With 1 base clipped from V and 7 bases from J, the junction kept 14 bases outside the gene matches. This CDR3 is 19 amino acids long. Germline V CDR1 and CDR2: SGHTA, FQGTGA.

This clonotype was found a few times. The rearrangement joins TRBV20-1 to TRBJ1-5; TRBD1 is a possible D gene (6 bases). The germline CDR1 and CDR2 sequences are DFQATT and SNEGSKA (reference sequence). The CDR3 has 14 amino acids. The V gene lost 6 bases and the J gene lost 2 bases, with 14 bases spanning the gap. CDR3 residues: CSAETGRGNQPQHF. For the CDR3, the DNA is TGCAGTGCGGAAACAGGGAGGGGCAATCAGCCCCAGCATTTT.

This clonotype showed up many times. This sequence joins TRBV13 and TRBJ2-7; TRBD1 is a possible D gene (6 bases). This CDR3 is built from 13 residues. V lost 4 bases, J lost 5 bases, and 12 bases lay in between. Germline CDR1 and CDR2: PRHDT and FYEKMQ (reference sequence). CDR3: CASSSPNRDEQYF. The CDR3, as DNA: TGTGCCAGCAGCTCGCCAAACAGGGACGAGCAGTACTTC. The full variable domain, its missing parts supplied by reference TRBV13 and TRBJ2-7, is AAGVIQSPRHLIKEKRETATLKCYPIPRHDTVYWYQQGPGQDPQFLISFYEKMQSDKGSIPDRFSAQQFSDYHSELNMSSLELGDSALYFCASSSPNRDEQYFGPGTRLTVT.

This clonotype was detected many times. This chain connects TRBV6-6 to TRBJ2-7, with unresolved D. V lost 0 bases and J lost 5, with 14 bases in between. In germline, CDR1 is MNHNY, CDR2 SVGAGI (reference sequence). CDR3 length equals 15 residues. The DNA of the CDR3 is TGTGCCAGCAGTTACTCGAATACTGGGGTCGACGAGCAGTACTTC. Translating it yields CASSYSNTGVDEQYF.

This chain connects TRBV5-8 to TRBJ2-1; 8 nucleotides align to TRBD2. Germline loops: CDR1 SGHTS, CDR2 YDEGEE. V lost 0 bases and J lost 8; bases outside the gene matches: 4. The CDR3 is 14 residues long. The CDR3 DNA sequence: TGTGCCAGCAGCTTGGGGCGGGGGGCTGATGAGCAGTTCTTC. The encoded protein is CASSLGRGADEQFF.

This clonotype came up a few times. The rearrangement uses TRBV13 and TRBJ2-3, with D possibly TRBD2 on 5 matching bases. Trimming left V 2 bases short and J 1 base short, with 10 bases between. Germline lookup yields CDR1 PRHDT and CDR2 FYEKMQ (reference sequence). The CDR3 has 15 residues. CDR3 protein: CASSLINGGTDTQYF. The CDR3 DNA reads TGTGCCAGCAGCTTAATTAACGGGGGCACAGATACGCAGTATTTT. Full variable domain (remainder filled in from reference TRBV13 and TRBJ2-3): AAGVIQSPRHLIKEKRETATLKCYPIPRHDTVYWYQQGPGQDPQFLISFYEKMQSDKGSIPDRFSAQQFSDYHSELNMSSLELGDSALYFCASSLINGGTDTQYFGPGTRLTVL.

This clonotype was seen ten or more times. This rearrangement joins TRBV11-1 to TRBJ2-3, with D possibly TRBD1 on 5 matching bases. The CDR3 contains 12 residues. Trimming stripped 6 bases from V and 6 bases from J, with 10 bases between. Germline V lookup: CDR1 SGHAT, CDR2 FQDESV (reference sequence). CDR3 nucleotides: TGTGCCAGCAGAATAGCAGGGGATACGCAGTATTTT. It specifies CASRIAGDTQYF.

This clonotype was seen ten or more times. This chain links TRBV13 with TRBJ1-1; no clear D gene. Per germline, CDR1 PRHDT and CDR2 FYEKMQ (reference sequence). CDR3 length equals 12 residues. Trimming shortened V by 5 bases and J by 6 bases, and 10 bases separated the two germline ends. CDR3 sequence: CASSPGWAEAFF. The CDR3 DNA follows: TGTGCCAGCAGCCCGGGGTGGGCTGAAGCTTTCTTT. Full variable domain (remainder filled in from reference TRBV13 and TRBJ1-1): AAGVIQSPRHLIKEKRETATLKCYPIPRHDTVYWYQQGPGQDPQFLISFYEKMQSDKGSIPDRFSAQQFSDYHSELNMSSLELGDSALYFCASSPGWAEAFFGQGTRLTVV.

This clonotype appeared many times. The chain uses TRBV3-1 and TRBJ1-5, with 7 bases identical to TRBD1. CDR1 LGHDT and CDR2 YNNKEL come from the germline V gene (reference sequence). The CDR3 contains 16 residues. V lost 1 base and J lost 4; bases outside the gene matches: 7. The CDR3 protein is CASSQAPDRLNQPQHF. Written as DNA, the CDR3 is TGTGCCAGCAGCCAAGCCCCGGACAGGCTTAATCAGCCCCAGCATTTT. The complete variable domain, with remaining parts taken from reference TRBV3-1 and TRBJ1-5, reads DTAVSQTPKYLVTQMGNDKSIKCEQNLGHDTMYWYKQDSKKFLKIMFSYNNKELIINETVPNRFSPKSPDKAHLNLHINSLELGDSAVYFCASSQAPDRLNQPQHFGDGTRLSIL.

This clonotype was recorded at least ten times. This chain joins TRBV20-1 and TRBJ2-3; TRBD2 aligns across 10 bases. The V gene's germline CDR1 is DFQATT and CDR2 SNEGSKA (reference sequence). The length of the CDR3 is 17 residues. The V segment lost 6 bases and the J segment 2 bases; nucleotides outside the gene matches: 14. CDR3 sequence: CSARKARGLADTDTQYF. The CDR3 DNA sequence: TGCAGTGCCCGAAAGGCCCGAGGACTAGCGGACACAGATACGCAGTATTTT.

At least ten counts were recorded for this clonotype. The rearrangement joins TRBV5-6 to TRBJ2-7; 7 bases match TRBD1. Germline CDR1 reads SGHDT; CDR2 reads YYEEEE. CDR3 length: 14 amino acids. V shed 6 bases, J shed 4 bases, and the junction held 10 bases outside the gene matches. The CDR3: CASTDGTALYEQYF. DNA for the CDR3: TGTGCCAGCACCGACGGGACAGCGTTATACGAGCAGTACTTC.

This clonotype was observed many times. The chain employs TRBV12-3 or TRBV12-4 and TRBJ1-2, with 9 bases lining up with TRBD1. This CDR3 has 14 residues. V lost 5 bases and J lost 8; bases outside the gene matches: 9. In DNA form, the CDR3 reads TGTGCCAGCAGTGCCGGGACAGGGACCGGGGGCTACACCTTC. It encodes CASSAGTGTGGYTF.

The genes are TRBV5-5 and TRBJ1-5; no definite D call. The CDR3 loop spans 15 amino acids. CDR1 and CDR2 from the germline V gene are SGHKS and YYEKEE (reference sequence). Trimming pared 2 bases from V and 9 bases from J, leaving 18 bases between. This chain's CDR3 is CASSLTILALRPQHF. Here the CDR3 DNA reads TGTGCCAGCAGCTTAACCATCTTAGCCCTCCGGCCCCAGCATTTT.

V and J are TRBV5-4 and TRBJ2-7, with 12 bases identical to TRBD2. The CDR3 spans 15 residues. The V segment lost 2 bases and the J segment 7 bases; nucleotides outside the gene matches: 7. Germline loops: CDR1 SGHNT, CDR2 YYREEE (reference sequence). The CDR3 region has the DNA TGTGCCAGCAGCTTCTCCCGACTAGCGGGGGAAGAGCAGTACTTC. Protein: CASSFSRLAGEEQYF.